One and the same sample provided the 5 T cell receptor beta chains below, sequenced in a study of cytomegalovirus exposure and HLA in healthy donors. PCR amplification relied on 60 Vbeta primers (plus 13 Jbeta primers). TCRdb keeps only in-frame clones here, not all; method: immunoSEQ multiplex PCR. The table has roughly 86,000 clones, roughly 79% seen once; the top ten hold about 6.1%. The sample comprised PBMCs. These TCRs come from a female donor in good health and CMV-seronegative.

This clone was found a few times. This rearrangement joins TRBV15 to TRBJ2-1, with TRBD1 as a possible D gene (6 bases). The CDR3 has 11 residues. Germline V gene data show CDR1 as LNHNV and CDR2 as YYDKDF (reference sequence). The V and J ends lost 3 bases and 10 bases respectively, with 7 bases between them. CDR3 DNA: TGTGCCACCAGCAGTAGGGGGGAGCAGTTCTTC. Translated: CATSSRGEQFF.

The V gene is TRBV27, the J gene TRBJ1-1; no reliable D call. From germline, CDR1 is MNHEY and CDR2 SMNVEV (reference sequence). V was pared by 0 bases and J by 1 base, with 6 bases between. The CDR3 totals 14 residues. CDR3 sequence (DNA): TGTGCCAGCAGTTTATCCCGTAAGAACACTGAAGCTTTCTTT. Its protein is CASSLSRKNTEAFF.

This clone has a handful of counts. The chain recombines TRBV27 with TRBJ1-2; D remains ambiguous. The V end was cut by 6 bases, the J end by 4 bases, with 15 bases between. This CDR3 contains 14 residues. CDR1 is MNHEY and CDR2 is SMNVEV in the germline V gene (reference sequence). CDR3 protein: CASSQAFSGYGYTF. As DNA, the CDR3 is TGTGCCAGCAGCCAAGCATTCTCGGGCTATGGCTACACCTTC.

The chain carries TRBV4-2 and TRBJ1-5; 7 nucleotides line up with TRBD1. Germline CDR1 is LGHNA and CDR2 is YNFKEQ. This CDR3 comprises 15 residues. The V segment lost 5 bases and the J segment 5 bases; nucleotides outside the gene matches: 9. CDR3 sequence: CASSYRDSGDQPQHF. CDR3 DNA sequence: TGTGCCAGCAGCTACCGGGACAGTGGCGATCAGCCCCAGCATTTT.

This chain connects TRBV9 to TRBJ2-2; tentatively, D is TRBD1 (5 bases). Germline values: CDR1 SGDLS, CDR2 YYNGEE. V lost 0 bases and J 2 bases, leaving 11 bases between the germline ends. CDR3 length: 16 residues. The CDR3 sequence: CASSVEGSVNTGELFF. The DNA for the CDR3 is TGTGCCAGCAGCGTAGAGGGGTCGGTTAACACCGGGGAGCTGTTTTTT.